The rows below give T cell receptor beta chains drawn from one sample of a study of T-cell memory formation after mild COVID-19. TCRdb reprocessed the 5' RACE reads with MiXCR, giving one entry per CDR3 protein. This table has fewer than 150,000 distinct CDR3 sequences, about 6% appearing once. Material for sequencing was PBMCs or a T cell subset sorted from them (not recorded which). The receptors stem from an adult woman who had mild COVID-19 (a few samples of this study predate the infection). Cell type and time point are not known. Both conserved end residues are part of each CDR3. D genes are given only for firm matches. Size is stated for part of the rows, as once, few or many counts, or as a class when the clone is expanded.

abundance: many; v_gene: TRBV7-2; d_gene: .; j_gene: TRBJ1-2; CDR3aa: CASSLEYERAKVYGYTF; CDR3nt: TGTGCCAGCAGCTTAGAGTATGAGAGGGCGAAAGTCTATGGCTACACCTTC
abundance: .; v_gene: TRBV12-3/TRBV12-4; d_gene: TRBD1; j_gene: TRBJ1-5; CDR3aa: CASSSGQAYQPQHF; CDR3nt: TGTGCCAGCAGTTCGGGACAGGCTTATCAGCCCCAGCATTTT
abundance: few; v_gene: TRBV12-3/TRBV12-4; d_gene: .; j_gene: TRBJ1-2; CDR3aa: CASKPGTPTFSDGYTF; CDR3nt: TGTGCCAGCAAACCCGGGACACCCACATTTTCGGATGGCTACACCTTC
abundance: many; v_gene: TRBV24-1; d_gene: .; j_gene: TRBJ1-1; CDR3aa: CATMGVMNTEAFF; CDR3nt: TGTGCCACCATGGGGGTAATGAACACTGAAGCTTTCTTT
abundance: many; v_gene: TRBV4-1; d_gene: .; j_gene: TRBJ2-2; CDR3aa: CASSQVGAGTGELFF; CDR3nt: TGCGCCAGCAGCCAAGTGGGGGCAGGAACCGGGGAGCTGTTTTTT
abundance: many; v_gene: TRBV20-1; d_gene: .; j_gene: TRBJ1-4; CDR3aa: CSARDAGVGTNEKLFF; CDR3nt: TGCAGTGCTAGAGATGCGGGGGTCGGAACTAATGAAAAACTGTTTTTT
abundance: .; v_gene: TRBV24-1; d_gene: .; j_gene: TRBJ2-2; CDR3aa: CATSDLTGELFF; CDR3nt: TGTGCCACCAGTGATTTAACCGGGGAGCTGTTTTTT
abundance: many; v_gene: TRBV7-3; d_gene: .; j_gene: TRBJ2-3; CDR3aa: CASSEKGGYTQYF; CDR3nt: TGTGCCAGCAGCGAAAAGGGCGGATATACGCAGTATTTT
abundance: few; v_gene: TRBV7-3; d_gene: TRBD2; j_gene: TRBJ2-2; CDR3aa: CASSPLPTSGANTGELFF; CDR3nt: TGTGCCAGCAGCCCCCTTCCAACTAGCGGGGCGAACACCGGGGAGCTGTTTTTT
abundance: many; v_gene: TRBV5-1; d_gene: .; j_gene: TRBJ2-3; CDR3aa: CASRPPQGGGTDTQYF; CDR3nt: TGCGCCAGCAGACCTCCCCAGGGGGGGGGCACAGATACGCAGTATTTT
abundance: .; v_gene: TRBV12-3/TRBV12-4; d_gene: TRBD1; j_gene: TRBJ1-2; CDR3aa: CASSSGTGDSYGYTF; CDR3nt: TGTGCCAGCAGTTCGGGGACAGGGGATAGCTATGGCTACACCTTC
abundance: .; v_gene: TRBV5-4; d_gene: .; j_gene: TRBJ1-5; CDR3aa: CASSLGGLINQPQHF; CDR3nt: TGTGCCAGCAGCTTAGGGGGGCTGATCAATCAGCCCCAGCATTTT